The 32 T cell receptor beta chains below were found in one sample sequenced in a study of blood T cells in healthy people across ages. The use of a sample-barcoded 5' primer and a J-beta primer mix characterized a second PCR of roughly 6 to 12 cycles. One entry per CDR3 protein results from TCRdb running MiXCR on the 5' RACE reads. This sample yields roughly 700,000 distinct CDR3 sequences, of which roughly 50% are seen a single time; approximately 32% belongs to the top ten. The material sequenced was blood. These receptors were collected from a woman between 55 and 75 years old in good health.

The DNA for the CDR3 is TGCGCCAGCAGCTATGAACCCGGGACAGGGAGGCGAAATGGCTACACCTTC. Amino acids: CASSYEPGTGRRNGYTF. V usage is TRBV5-1 and J usage is TRBJ1-2; 9 bases are a match to TRBD1. CDR3 length equals 17 residues. V trimming: 3 bases; J trimming: 6 bases; junction bases outside the gene matches: 15. Looked up from germline, CDR1 is SGHRS and CDR2 is YFSETQ.

This clonotype was observed a few times. V gene TRBV4-2 combines with J gene TRBJ2-7, with D possibly being TRBD1 or TRBD2 (5 bases each). CDR3 length equals 15 residues. Trimming left V 0 bases short and J 0 bases short, with 9 bases between. The germline gives CDR1 LGHNA, CDR2 YNFKEQ. CDR3 bases: TGTGCCAGCAGCCAAGACGAGGGGAGCTCCTACGAGCAGTACTTC. Translation gives CASSQDEGSSYEQYF.

The chain carries TRBV7-2 and TRBJ1-6; D remains ambiguous. Trimming took off 0 bases at V and 6 bases at J, with 9 bases between the two ends. CDR1 SGHTA and CDR2 FQGNSA come from the germline V gene. CDR3 length equals 15 residues. CDR3 amino acids: CASSLARPSNSPLHF. CDR3 coding DNA: TGTGCCAGCAGCTTAGCACGGCCCAGTAATTCACCCCTCCACTTT.

CDR3 amino acids: CASTTQAANYGYTF. The CDR3 nucleotides are TGTGCCAGCACAACACAGGCCGCTAACTATGGCTACACCTTC. This rearrangement joins TRBV2 to TRBJ1-2; TRBD1 might be the D (5 bases). The V end lost 7 bases, the J end lost 0 bases, and 12 bases lay between the germline ends. The V gene's germline CDR1 is SNHLY and CDR2 FYNNEI. The CDR3 has 14 residues.

The genes are TRBV7-3 and TRBJ2-5, with TRBD1 matching 7 bases. The CDR3 runs 16 residues. Germline V gene sequence: CDR1 SGHTA, CDR2 FQGTGA. V dropped 5 bases and J dropped 5; count of bases not matched to a gene: 14. The CDR3: CASSATGSGLVETQYF. The CDR3 nucleotides are TGTGCCAGCAGCGCGACAGGGAGCGGATTAGTTGAGACCCAGTACTTC.

This chain connects TRBV6-6 to TRBJ2-7; weak D call: TRBD2 (5 bases). The germline CDR1 and CDR2 sequences are MNHNY and SVGAGI (reference sequence). The CDR3 has 15 amino acids. Trimming removed 2 bases at V and 5 bases at J, with 16 bases between. As DNA, the CDR3 is TGTGCCAGCAGTTACCCCGCGGTGGGAGCCCACGAGCAGTACTTC. It codes for CASSYPAVGAHEQYF.

This clonotype was counted only a few times. The chain combines TRBV5-1 with TRBJ1-1; 7 bases align to TRBD1. V was clipped by 3 bases and J by 4 bases; unmatched bases: 3. The CDR3 is made up of 13 amino acids. Germline CDR1 and CDR2: SGHRS and YFSETQ. The CDR3 loop reads CASSSTGPTEAFF. As DNA, the CDR3 is TGCGCCAGCAGCTCGACAGGGCCCACTGAAGCTTTCTTT.

This clonotype was counted once. The chain links TRBV27 to TRBJ1-2, with 9 nucleotides matching TRBD1. Germline CDR1 and CDR2: MNHEY and SMNVEV (reference sequence). The J segment lost 8 bases and the V segment lost 5 bases, leaving 12 bases of the junction unmatched. This CDR3 comprises 15 residues. Here the CDR3 DNA reads TGTGCCAGCAGTCTACAGGGGGCCAGGGGCCACGGCTACACCTTC. It codes for CASSLQGARGHGYTF.

This rearrangement joins TRBV6-2 or TRBV6-3 to TRBJ2-2; D might be TRBD2 (6 bases). CDR3 size: 15 residues. With 6 bases removed from V and 6 bases from J, the gap between germline ends came to 17 bases. Germline lookup yields CDR1 MNHEY and CDR2 SVGEGT. CDR3 in amino acids: CASSPEWGRPGELFF. The CDR3 coding sequence is TGTGCCAGCAGCCCGGAGTGGGGGAGGCCCGGGGAGCTGTTTTTT.

As concerns this clonotype: This may arise from a read error, as a much more abundant clone is one base away. The gene calls are TRBV7-2 and TRBJ2-7; 12 nucleotides line up with TRBD1. This CDR3 is 15 amino acids long. Germline values: CDR1 SGHTA, CDR2 FQGNSA. J lost 4 bases, V lost 5 bases, and 6 bases had no gene match. The CDR3 loop reads CASSSGTGGDYEQYF. The CDR3, as DNA: TGTGCCAGCAGCAGCGGGACAGGGGGCGATTACGAGCAGTACTTC. The variable domain in full, completed from reference TRBV7-2 and TRBJ2-7, reads GAGVSQSPSNKVTEKGKDVELRCDPISGHTALYWYRQSLGQGLEFLIYFQGNSAPDKSGLPSDRFSAERTGGSVSTLTIQRTQQEDSAVYLCASSSGTGGDYEQYFGPGTRLTVT.

V usage is TRBV5-1 and J usage is TRBJ2-1, with TRBD1 matching over 7 bases. The CDR3 is made up of 16 amino acids. Germline CDR1 SGHRS, CDR2 YFSETQ. The ends lost 1 base at V and 12 bases at J; junction bases unmatched: 16. In nucleotides, the CDR3 is TGCGCCAGCAGCTTGAGGGGAGACGACAGGGATGAAGCGCAGTTCTTC. This translates into CASSLRGDDRDEAQFF.

The chain uses TRBV7-9 and TRBJ2-2, with D possibly being TRBD1 (5 bases). The CDR3 totals 15 residues. V lost 5 bases and J lost 0, with 10 bases in between. Germline loops: CDR1 SEHNR, CDR2 FQNEAQ (reference sequence). The CDR3 region has the DNA TGTGCCAGCAGCCGAGGACACCCGAACACCGGGGAGCTGTTTTTT. Protein product: CASSRGHPNTGELFF.

This clonotype was seen many times. The CDR3 nucleotides read TGCAGTGCTGGGCAGGGGTCCTCTATTTACGAGCAGTACTTC. It is translated as CSAGQGSSIYEQYF. The chain combines TRBV20-1 with TRBJ2-7, with D possibly TRBD1 on 6 matching bases. Trimming stripped 5 bases from V and 4 bases from J, with 18 bases between. The CDR3 has 14 residues. Per the germline V gene, CDR1 is DFQATT and CDR2 is SNEGSKA (reference sequence).

The chain uses TRBV28 and TRBJ1-6, with 8 bases matching TRBD1. Germline CDR1 reads MDHEN; CDR2 reads SYDVKM. V shed 5 bases and J 7 bases; nucleotides not matched to a gene: 7. This CDR3 has 15 residues. CDR3 in DNA: TGTGCCAGCAGTGGGGGGGACAGGTTAAATTCACCCCTCCACTTT. It codes for CASSGGDRLNSPLHF.

This clonotype has only a few counts. The chain combines TRBV20-1 with TRBJ2-7; D not certain. V was cut by 5 bases and J by 6 bases, with 11 bases left in between. Germline assignment: CDR1 DFQATT and CDR2 SNEGSKA (reference sequence). There are 11 residues in the CDR3. CDR3 loop: CSARHLGEQYF. CDR3 nucleotides: TGCAGTGCTCGCCATTTGGGCGAGCAGTACTTC.

Only a few counts were recorded for this clonotype. DNA for the CDR3: TGCAGTGCTAGAGACGAAGGAAGGACTTTCTTT. It yields the protein CSARDEGRTFF. The chain joins TRBV20-1 to TRBJ1-1; the D is unclear. The germline V gene has CDR1 DFQATT and CDR2 SNEGSKA (reference sequence). V lost 0 bases and J lost 12, with 11 bases in between. The CDR3 runs 11 residues.

The rearrangement uses TRBV12-3 or TRBV12-4 and TRBJ2-2; 9 positions agree with TRBD1. Trimming took 7 bases from V and 5 from J; bases not matched to a gene: 8. CDR3 size: 15 residues. CDR3 bases: TGTGCCAGCATCCGTCCCGGGACAGGGACCGGGGAGCTGTTTTTT. It translates to CASIRPGTGTGELFF.

This chain links TRBV20-1 with TRBJ2-3; weak D call: TRBD1 (6 bases). From germline, CDR1 is DFQATT and CDR2 SNEGSKA (reference sequence). The CDR3 contains 15 residues. The germline V and J ends were trimmed by 4 bases and 0 bases, with 14 bases remaining between them. In DNA form, the CDR3 reads TGCAGTGCTACCCCCAGGGGATGGAGCACAGATACGCAGTATTTT. Its translation: CSATPRGWSTDTQYF.

V usage is TRBV29-1 and J usage is TRBJ1-1, with D maybe TRBD1 (5 bases). V shed 4 bases and J shed 0 bases, with 15 bases lying between them. Per the germline V gene, CDR1 is SQVTM and CDR2 is ANQGSEA. The CDR3 covers 15 residues. The CDR3 protein is CSVAGRGPMNTEAFF. The CDR3 bases are TGCAGCGTTGCCGGGAGGGGCCCTATGAACACTGAAGCTTTCTTT. Filled out from reference TRBV29-1 and TRBJ1-1, the complete variable domain reads SAVISQKPSRDICQRGTSLTIQCQVDSQVTMMFWYRQQPGQSLTLIATANQGSEATYESGFVIDKFPISRPNLTFSTLTVSNMSPEDSSIYLCSVAGRGPMNTEAFFGQGTRLTVV.

The V and J genes are TRBV27 and TRBJ2-5; D perhaps matches TRBD2 (6 bases). The end of the DNA fits TRBJ2-7 better, so the J call may be wrong. This CDR3 comprises 14 residues. Germline CDR1 reads MNHEY; CDR2 reads SMNVEV (reference sequence). The DNA for the CDR3 is TGTGCCAGCAGTGCGGGGAGACGCACCTACGAGCAGTACTTC. Translation: CASSAGRRTYEQYF.

This chain links TRBV19 with TRBJ2-5; the D gene is possibly TRBD2 (6 bases). Trimming shortened V by 3 bases and J by 2 bases, and 16 bases separated the two germline ends. Looked up from germline, CDR1 is LNHDA and CDR2 is SQIVND (reference sequence). The CDR3 loop spans 16 amino acids. The CDR3 sequence: CASSMFVGGWQETQYF. In DNA form, the CDR3 reads TGTGCCAGTAGTATGTTTGTGGGGGGATGGCAAGAGACCCAGTACTTC.

The sample holds many counts of this clonotype. This chain connects TRBV14 to TRBJ2-1; no clear D gene. The germline V gene encodes CDR1 SGHDN and CDR2 FVKESK. This CDR3 has 11 amino acids. The V and J ends lost 6 bases and 4 bases respectively, with 4 bases between them. This CDR3 reads CASSRYNEQFF. The CDR3, as DNA: TGTGCCAGCAGTCGGTACAATGAGCAGTTCTTC.

The chain couples TRBV30 to TRBJ2-7; perhaps TRBD1 as D (5 bases). Trimming shortened V by 1 base and J by 7 bases, and 11 bases separated the two germline ends. CDR1 is GTSNPN, CDR2 SVGIG, per germline (reference sequence). This CDR3 comprises 12 residues. The DNA of the CDR3 is TGTGCCTGGAGTGCGCAGGGTCGGGAGCAGTACTTC. Its translation: CAWSAQGREQYF.

This clonotype turned up a few times. The chain carries TRBV5-1 and TRBJ2-6; 8 positions agree with TRBD1. Germline lookup yields CDR1 SGHRS and CDR2 YFSETQ. CDR3 length: 18 amino acids. The junction had 6 bases not matched to a gene; V was cut back by 1 base and J by 0 bases. The CDR3 is CASSLSPGGTSGANVLTF. The CDR3 DNA is TGCGCCAGCAGCTTGTCCCCAGGGGGCACCTCTGGGGCCAACGTCCTGACTTTC.

This clonotype was observed a handful of times. The CDR3 protein is CSARDLLTSGRRVFTDTQYF. The CDR3 coding sequence is TGCAGTGCTAGAGATCTATTGACTAGCGGGAGGAGGGTTTTCACAGATACGCAGTATTTT. The chain employs TRBV20-1 and TRBJ2-3, with 13 bases aligning to TRBD2. The CDR3 totals 20 residues. CDR1 and CDR2 from the germline V gene are DFQATT and SNEGSKA (reference sequence). J gave up 2 bases and V 0 bases, and 14 bases lay outside the gene matches.

This chain links TRBV9 with TRBJ2-2, with TRBD1 matching 9 bases. This CDR3 is 14 amino acids long. Germline trimming cut 8 bases from V and 6 bases from J; bases unmatched to any gene: 8. The V gene's germline CDR1 is SGDLS and CDR2 YYNGEE. The CDR3 spells CASGDRVSPGELFF. CDR3 DNA sequence: TGTGCCAGTGGGGACAGGGTATCGCCCGGGGAGCTGTTTTTT. Full variable domain (missing parts from reference TRBV9 and TRBJ2-2): DSGVTQTPKHLITATGQRVTLRCSPRSGDLSVYWYQQSLDQGLQFLIQYYNGEERAKGNILERFSAQQFPDLHSELNLSSLELGDSALYFCASGDRVSPGELFFGEGSRLTVL.

The V and J genes are TRBV5-1 and TRBJ2-4; D remains unclear. Germline V gene lookup returns CDR1 SGHRS and CDR2 YFSETQ. The length of the CDR3 is 13 residues. The germline V and J ends were trimmed by 0 bases and 13 bases, with 14 bases remaining between them. CDR3 region: CASSLANRKEQYF. DNA for the CDR3: TGCGCCAGCAGCTTGGCCAACAGAAAAGAGCAGTACTTC. The full variable domain, in which reference TRBV5-1 and TRBJ2-4 provide the parts outside the CDR3, is KAGVTQTPRYLIKTRGQQVTLSCSPISGHRSVSWYQQTPGQGLQFLFEYFSETQRNKGNFPGRFSGRQFSNSRSEMNVSTLELGDSALYLCASSLANRKEQYFGAGTRLSVL.

The rearrangement uses TRBV15 and TRBJ2-1; 8 bases agree with TRBD2. The J call may be wrong; the DNA end is better matched by TRBJ2-7. This CDR3 is 14 amino acids long. Germline CDR1 LNHNV, CDR2 YYDKDF (reference sequence). The CDR3 here is CATSTGTRYNEQYF. In nucleotides, the CDR3 is TGTGCCACCAGCACCGGGACTAGGTACAATGAGCAGTACTTC.

J is TRBJ2-1 and V is TRBV20-1; 11 bases are shared with TRBD2. CDR1 is DFQATT and CDR2 is SNEGSKA in the germline V gene (reference sequence). The CDR3 spans 17 residues. Germline trimming cut 0 bases from V and 9 bases from J; bases unmatched to any gene: 13. For the CDR3, the DNA is TGCAGTGCTAGAGATCGATTCTGGTTTAGCGGGAGGGTTGAGCAGTTCTTC. Protein: CSARDRFWFSGRVEQFF.

The CDR3 here is CASSPFPQTSGSNEQFF. The DNA of the CDR3 is TGTGCCAGCAGCCCCTTCCCCCAGACTAGCGGGAGCAATGAGCAGTTCTTC. V is TRBV7-3 and J is TRBJ2-1, with 12 bases that match TRBD2. The CDR3 contains 17 residues. After removal of 5 bases from V and 6 bases from J, the junction contained 11 bases not matched to a gene. CDR1 and CDR2 (germline): SGHTA, FQGTGA.

To note about this clonotype: A much larger clone lies one base from this, so it may be a read error. The CDR3, as DNA: TGTGCCACCAGTGACCCCGGACAGGGAGTAGATATGCAGTATTTT. Amino acids: CATSDPGQGVDMQYF. The rearrangement uses TRBV24-1 and TRBJ2-3; the match to TRBD1 covers 8 bases. The CDR3 spans 15 residues. Germline CDR1 KGHDR, CDR2 SFDVKD.

Only one count was recorded for this clonotype. This chain joins TRBV12-5 and TRBJ2-5; TRBD2 matches at 8 bases. This CDR3 contains 14 residues. J lost 5 bases, V lost 1 base, and 3 bases had no gene match. Germline CDR1 LGHNT, CDR2 FRNRAP. CDR3 region: CASGLEAGVETQYF. The CDR3 DNA reads TGTGCTAGTGGTTTGGAAGCGGGAGTTGAGACCCAGTACTTC.